This record looks at one T cell receptor (beta chain) sequence and its context. Its antigen is still unknown. Per-nucleotide qualities are absent, and no much larger clonotype sits a single base away. V lost 2 bases and J lost 0 bases; the stretch between them is 8 bases long. From the germline V gene (reference sequence), CDR1 is PRHDT and CDR2 is FYEKMQ. The CDR3 runs 16 amino acids, cysteine and phenylalanine included. The kept DNA is CDR3 alone, 48 bases in frame from the first base. Library preparation used 5' RACE. Instrument used: NextSeq 500. To correct for sequencing error and PCR bias, the TCR library protocol tagged individual cDNA molecules with unique molecular identifiers. Both TCR alpha and beta chains were sequenced, and tight co-correlation was observed between alpha and beta sequence abundances in each sample. Under the source paper's analysis protocol: Decombinator V4 was used to annotate TCR sequences for V gene, J gene and CDR3. TCRs were defined as expanded if a significant change between any two time points was detected under a Poisson model with p below 0.0001. TCR abundances were normalised to the total number of TCRs sequenced in each sample and reported as counts per million. TRAV1-2 paired with TRAJ12, TRAJ20 or TRAJ33 defined MAIT TCRs, while TRAV10 paired with TRAJ18 defined iNKT TCRs. VDJdb, accessed 1 November 2021, was searched for CMV, EBV and SARS-CoV-2 annotated TCRs, with TCRs annotated for multiple antigens excluded. TCRdb redid the processing of the public reads, applying fastp at Q25 and MiXCR, and retained in-frame beta chains. A single entry per CDR3 protein holds the most common genes and DNA from its merged rows. These V and J calls originate from TCRdb's pipeline instead of the authors' own analysis. Counted in this sample were under 70,000 distinct CDR3 sequences; around 6.5% of them appeared once. Approximately 3.6% of the sample lies in the top ten.

The sample is drawn from a study of early T cells in non-severe SARS-CoV-2 infection (dated by TCRdb to the early 2020s). Background on the whole study: Because TCR sequencing relied on bulk RNA taken from unsorted whole blood, pairing of alpha and beta chains was not possible.

Set within a cohort of healthcare workers in London, UK, this nested case-control study involved weekly PCR testing of nasopharyngeal swabs along with blood sampling. Between 23 and 31 March 2020, the week of the UK lockdown, healthcare workers were enrolled and then followed up weekly for as long as 16 weeks. Study-wide findings and limitations: VDJdb matching was skewed toward anti-spike CD8 responses and likely underestimated virus-specific expansions, missing private and CD4 specificities.

This clonotype was sampled from an adult who was a healthcare worker with PCR-confirmed SARS-CoV-2 infection or an uninfected control (not recorded which). Recombination linked TRBV13 to TRBJ2-6; the D gene is unclear. Sequences were derived from whole blood, sampled at baseline. The CDR3 is CASSLSPVSGANVLTF. The DNA sequence is given as TGTGCCAGCAGCTTATCCCCGGTCTCTGGGGCCAACGTCCTGACTTTC.